These 26 T cell receptor beta chains share one sample of origin, sequenced in a study of blood T cell repertoires in COVID-19. This table comes from immunoSEQ multiplex PCR, and its TCRdb copy is limited to in-frame clones, with some not included. The sample has 70,000 to 85,000 clones; over 75% are singletons. Sequenced input: peripheral blood. The origin of the receptors is a human donor in a cohort sampled during active COVID-19.

The chain links TRBV3-1 (or the pseudogene TRBV3-2) to TRBJ2-3; 7 nucleotides match TRBD2. There are 15 residues in the CDR3. Trimming removed 4 bases from V and 5 bases from J; junction bases left unmatched: 9. Germline CDR1 reads LGHDT; CDR2 reads YNNKEL (reference sequence). The CDR3 spells CASSLRTGGIDTQYF. As DNA, the CDR3 is TGTGCCAGCAGCCTACGTACGGGAGGCATAGATACGCAGTATTTT.

This chain connects TRBV25-1 to TRBJ1-2; D possibly corresponds to TRBD1 (5 bases). The germline CDR1 and CDR2 sequences are MGHDK and SYGVNS. Deletions cut 6 bases from V and 0 bases from J, with 8 bases between. The CDR3 spans 13 residues. This CDR3 reads CASSNRTNYGYTF. DNA for the CDR3: TGTGCCAGCAGCAACAGGACTAACTATGGCTACACCTTC.

The chain links TRBV2 to TRBJ2-7; TRBD2 agrees at 12 bases. V lost 6 bases to trimming and J lost 6 bases; unmatched junction nucleotides: 9. Germline CDR1 reads SNHLY; CDR2 reads FYNNEI. The CDR3 is made up of 15 amino acids. The CDR3 DNA is TGTGCCAGCAGGGGACTAGCGGGTTCTCTTAGCGAGCAGTACTTC. This encodes CASRGLAGSLSEQYF.

The rearrangement links TRBV7-8 to TRBJ2-7; no clear D. Trimming took off 2 bases at V and 2 bases at J, with 7 bases between the two ends. There are 13 residues in the CDR3. Germline V gene data show CDR1 as SGHVS and CDR2 as FQNEAQ. This CDR3 is CASSLSEAYEQYF. In DNA, the CDR3 is TGTGCCAGCAGCTTATCCGAGGCCTACGAGCAGTACTTC. Drawing the rest from reference TRBV7-8 and TRBJ2-7, the complete variable domain is GAGVSQSPRYKVAKRGQDVALRCDPISGHVSLFWYQQALGQGPEFLTYFQNEAQLDKSGLPSDRFFAERPEGSVSTLKIQRTQQEDSAVYLCASSLSEAYEQYFGPGTRLTVT.

This clone has a single count. In DNA form, the CDR3 reads TGTGCCGCACAGCAACGGGGTTGGGAGGTGCAGTACTTC. This sequence encodes CAAQQRGWEVQYF. This chain links TRBV27 with TRBJ2-7, with D maybe TRBD2 (6 bases). V lost 11 bases and J lost 9, with 23 bases in between. The CDR3 covers 13 residues. Germline CDR1 is MNHEY and CDR2 is SMNVEV (reference sequence).

The table lists this clone with a few counts. The chain joins TRBV4-1 to TRBJ1-3, with D hard to call. This CDR3 is 16 amino acids long. The ends were cut back, 0 bases at V and 0 bases at J, with 9 bases in the middle. Germline loops: CDR1 MGHRA, CDR2 YSYEKL. CDR3 sequence reads: CASSQESASSGNTIYF. CDR3 sequence (DNA): TGCGCCAGCAGCCAAGAGAGCGCAAGCTCTGGAAACACCATATATTTT.

The CDR3 reads CASSLGSAREAFF. The CDR3 nucleotides are TGTGCCAGCAGCTTAGGTAGCGCCCGTGAAGCTTTCTTT. V is TRBV7-8 and J is TRBJ1-1; D is unclear. The germline V and J ends were trimmed by 1 base and 7 bases, with 10 bases remaining between them. Germline assignment: CDR1 SGHVS and CDR2 FQNEAQ. The CDR3 is 13 amino acids.

The gene calls are TRBV25-1 and TRBJ1-1; 10 bases match TRBD1. The germline V gene encodes CDR1 MGHDK and CDR2 SYGVNS. The J segment lost 4 bases and the V segment lost 4 bases, leaving 0 bases of the junction unmatched. The CDR3 is made up of 13 amino acids. The CDR3 DNA sequence: TGTGCCAGCAGTGGGACAGGGGGCACTGAAGCTTTCTTT. This sequence encodes CASSGTGGTEAFF.

The count of this clone is one. The chain carries TRBV28 and TRBJ1-6; tentatively, D is TRBD1 (6 bases). V lost 7 bases and J lost 9, with 16 bases in between. Germline V gives CDR1 MDHEN, CDR2 SYDVKM. This CDR3 comprises 14 residues. The chain's CDR3 is CASKQGDLTSPLHF. The CDR3 region has the DNA TGTGCCAGCAAACAGGGCGACCTTACTTCACCCCTCCACTTT. The complete variable domain, with remaining parts taken from reference TRBV28 and TRBJ1-6, reads DVKVTQSSRYLVKRTGEKVFLECVQDMDHENMFWYRQDPGLGLRLIYFSYDVKMKEKGDIPEGYSVSREKKERFSLILESASTNQTSMYLCASKQGDLTSPLHFGNGTRLTVT.

This clone has a handful of counts. V is TRBV5-1 and J is TRBJ1-2, with 11 bases aligning to TRBD1. The junction had 8 bases not matched to a gene; V was cut back by 3 bases and J by 7 bases. From germline, CDR1 is SGHRS and CDR2 YFSETQ. The CDR3 totals 15 residues. CDR3 loop: CASSYRTGGRAGYTF. In nucleotides, the CDR3 is TGCGCCAGCAGCTACCGGACAGGGGGCAGGGCTGGCTACACCTTC.

This chain links TRBV9 with TRBJ2-7; D remains unclear. Trimming removed 4 bases at V and 1 base at J, with 9 bases between. The CDR3 consists of 13 residues. From germline, CDR1 is SGDLS and CDR2 YYNGEE. CDR3 bases: TGTGCCAGCAGCTCTCAGGTATCCTACGAGCAGTACTTC. Amino acids: CASSSQVSYEQYF. The complete variable domain, with remaining parts taken from reference TRBV9 and TRBJ2-7, reads DSGVTQTPKHLITATGQRVTLRCSPRSGDLSVYWYQQSLDQGLQFLIQYYNGEERAKGNILERFSAQQFPDLHSELNLSSLELGDSALYFCASSSQVSYEQYFGPGTRLTVT.

The genes are TRBV28 and TRBJ1-4, with 8 positions matching TRBD1. The CDR3 has 15 residues. The trim removed 6 bases at V and 5 bases at J, leaving 8 bases unmatched. CDR1 is MDHEN and CDR2 is SYDVKM in the germline V gene. The CDR3 spells CASSPRTGTNEKLFF. The CDR3 nucleotides are TGTGCCAGCAGCCCTAGGACAGGGACAAATGAAAAACTGTTTTTT.

This clone was seen once. The rearrangement joins TRBV11-2 to TRBJ1-2; TRBD1 is a possible D gene (5 bases). CDR1 and CDR2 from the germline V gene are SGHAT and FQNNGV. The length of the CDR3 is 16 residues. The germline V and J ends were trimmed by 5 bases and 5 bases, with 21 bases remaining between them. The CDR3 DNA sequence: TGTGCCAGCAGCACCTTCGTGGGGCAGGGAAGGTATGGCTACACCTTC. Translating it yields CASSTFVGQGRYGYTF.

This clone was counted a single time. V usage is TRBV7-8 and J usage is TRBJ2-1; 9 bases map to TRBD1. Germline trimming cut 3 bases from V and 6 bases from J; bases unmatched to any gene: 3. This CDR3 is built from 14 residues. The germline V gene has CDR1 SGHVS and CDR2 FQNEAQ. The CDR3 region is CASSFGQGTNEQFF. The CDR3 DNA reads TGTGCCAGCAGCTTTGGACAGGGGACCAATGAGCAGTTCTTC.

This chain links TRBV28 with TRBJ1-1; 9 bases are shared with TRBD1. The CDR3 is 16 amino acids. Looked up from germline, CDR1 is MDHEN and CDR2 is SYDVKM. With V trimmed by 3 bases and J by 5 bases, 10 bases remained unmatched. Here the CDR3 DNA reads TGTGCCAGCAGTTTTAACAGGGGGCAAAGAAGAACTGAAGCTTTCTTT. Its translation is CASSFNRGQRRTEAFF.

This clone was picked up a small number of times. V is TRBV6-5 and J is TRBJ1-1; 12 nucleotides align to TRBD1. The ends lost 6 bases at V and 10 bases at J; junction bases unmatched: 6. The CDR3 totals 13 residues. Germline V gene data show CDR1 as MNHEY and CDR2 as SVGAGI. CDR3 region: CASRGQGAGGAFF. Here the CDR3 DNA reads TGTGCCAGCAGGGGACAGGGGGCGGGTGGAGCTTTCTTT.

The V and J genes are TRBV7-9 and TRBJ2-3; unclear D gene. Germline V gives CDR1 SEHNR, CDR2 FQNEAQ (reference sequence). This CDR3 comprises 11 residues. With 7 bases removed from V and 5 bases from J, the gap between germline ends came to 7 bases. This CDR3 reads CASTTLDTQYF. CDR3 DNA sequence: TGTGCCAGCACCACCCTAGATACGCAGTATTTT.

This clone was counted a few times. The J gene is TRBJ2-5, the V gene TRBV19; 9 nucleotides align to TRBD1. The trim removed 5 bases at V and 5 bases at J, leaving 6 bases unmatched. CDR1 LNHDA and CDR2 SQIVND come from the germline V gene (reference sequence). This CDR3 is 14 amino acids long. DNA of the CDR3: TGTGCCAGTAGTCCTGGGACAGGGTGGGAGACCCAGTACTTC. As protein: CASSPGTGWETQYF.

This chain uses TRBV4-2 with TRBJ1-3, with D tentatively TRBD1 (6 bases). Between the trimmed V and J ends, which lost 2 bases and 0 bases, there was a span of 11 bases. The CDR3 is 16 amino acids. Germline assignment: CDR1 LGHNA and CDR2 YNFKEQ. The CDR3 DNA reads as TGTGCCAGCAGCCAAATTACAGGGCTCTCTGGAAACACCATATATTTT. Translating gives CASSQITGLSGNTIYF.

The J gene is TRBJ2-1, the V gene TRBV7-8; 8 bases fit TRBD2. The CDR3 totals 17 residues. CDR1 and CDR2 from the germline V gene are SGHVS and FQNEAQ. The ends lost 5 bases at V and 7 bases at J; junction bases unmatched: 16. The chain's CDR3 is CASSPRWSGSRSNEQFF. The DNA for the CDR3 is TGTGCCAGCAGCCCTCGGTGGAGCGGGAGTAGGAGTAATGAGCAGTTCTTC.

This chain joins TRBV11-3 and TRBJ2-2; 12 bases map to TRBD2. CDR3 length: 17 residues. The germline V gene encodes CDR1 SGHNT and CDR2 YENEEA. The junction had 9 bases not matched to a gene; V was cut back by 5 bases and J by 5 bases. The chain's CDR3 is CASSPRALAGGTGELFF. The CDR3 region has the DNA TGTGCCAGCAGCCCCCGAGCCCTAGCGGGGGGGACCGGGGAGCTGTTTTTT.

The chain recombines TRBV12-5 with TRBJ2-3, with D possibly matching TRBD2 (7 bases). The CDR3 spans 14 residues. Trimming removed 5 bases at V and 5 bases at J, with 14 bases between. Germline V CDR1 and CDR2: LGHNT, FRNRAP. CDR3 amino acids: CASGQNREGDTQYF. The CDR3 DNA reads as TGTGCTAGTGGTCAAAACAGGGAGGGAGATACGCAGTATTTT.

The genes are TRBV11-2 and TRBJ2-1; 8 bases map to TRBD2. V dropped 1 base and J dropped 3; count of bases not matched to a gene: 8. CDR3 length: 17 amino acids. Germline CDR1 and CDR2: SGHAT and FQNNGV. The CDR3 sequence: CASSLAPWAGGYNEQFF. The CDR3 DNA reads TGTGCCAGCAGCTTAGCCCCGTGGGCGGGAGGCTACAATGAGCAGTTCTTC.

This chain joins TRBV7-9 and TRBJ1-2; the D gene is possibly TRBD1 (5 bases). The CDR3 is 17 amino acids. Trimming shortened V by 1 base and J by 1 base, and 16 bases separated the two germline ends. Germline V gene sequence: CDR1 SEHNR, CDR2 FQNEAQ (reference sequence). The CDR3 coding sequence is TGTGCCAGCAGCTTAGAAGGGTTGCGGCAGGGTAACTATGGCTACACCTTC. This codes for CASSLEGLRQGNYGYTF.

The genes are TRBV18 and TRBJ1-2; 9 bases line up with TRBD1. V trimming: 4 bases; J trimming: 7 bases; junction bases outside the gene matches: 4. This CDR3 is 13 amino acids long. Per the germline V gene, CDR1 is KGHSH and CDR2 is LQKENI. CDR3 sequence: CASSQQGALGYTF. For the CDR3, the DNA is TGTGCCAGCTCACAACAGGGGGCGCTTGGCTACACCTTC. The whole variable domain, filled in from reference TRBV18 and TRBJ1-2, reads NAGVMQNPRHLVRRRGQEARLRCSPMKGHSHVYWYRQLPEEGLKFMVYLQKENIIDESGMPKERFSAEFPKEGPSILRIQQVVRGDSAAYFCASSQQGALGYTFGSGTRLTVV.

V is TRBV2 and J is TRBJ2-7, with D unclear. V gave up 4 bases and J gave up 4 bases, with 14 bases separating them. The length of the CDR3 is 14 residues. In germline, CDR1 is SNHLY, CDR2 FYNNEI. The CDR3 spells CASSARKVGYEQYF. The CDR3 nucleotides read TGTGCCAGCAGTGCTAGAAAGGTCGGGTACGAGCAGTACTTC.